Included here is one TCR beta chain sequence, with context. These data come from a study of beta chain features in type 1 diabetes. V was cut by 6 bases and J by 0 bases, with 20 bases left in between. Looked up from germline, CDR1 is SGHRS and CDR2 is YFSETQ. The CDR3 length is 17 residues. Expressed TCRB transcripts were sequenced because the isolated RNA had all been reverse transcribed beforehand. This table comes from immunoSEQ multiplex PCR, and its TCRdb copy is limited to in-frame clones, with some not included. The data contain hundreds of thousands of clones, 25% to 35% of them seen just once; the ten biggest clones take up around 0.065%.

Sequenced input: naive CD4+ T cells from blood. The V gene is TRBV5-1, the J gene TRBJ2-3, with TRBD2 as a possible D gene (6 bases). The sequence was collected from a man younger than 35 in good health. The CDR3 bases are TGCGCCAGCAAGCGGGCTAGCGTTCCATCTAGCACAGATACGCAGTATTTT. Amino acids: CASKRASVPSSTDTQYF.